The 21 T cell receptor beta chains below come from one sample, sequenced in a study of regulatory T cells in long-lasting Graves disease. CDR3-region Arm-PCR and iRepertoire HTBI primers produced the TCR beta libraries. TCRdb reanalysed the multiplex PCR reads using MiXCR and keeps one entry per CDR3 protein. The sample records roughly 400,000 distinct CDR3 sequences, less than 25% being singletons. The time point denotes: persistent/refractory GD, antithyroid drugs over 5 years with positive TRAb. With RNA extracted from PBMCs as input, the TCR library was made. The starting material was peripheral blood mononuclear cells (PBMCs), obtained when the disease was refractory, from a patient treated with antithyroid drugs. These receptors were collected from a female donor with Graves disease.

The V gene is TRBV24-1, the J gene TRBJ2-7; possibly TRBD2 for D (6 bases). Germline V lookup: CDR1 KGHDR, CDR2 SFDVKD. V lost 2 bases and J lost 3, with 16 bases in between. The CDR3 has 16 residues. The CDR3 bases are TGTGCCACCAGTGATTCCCGTTTCCAGGGAGGCTACGAGCAGTACTTC. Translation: CATSDSRFQGGYEQYF.

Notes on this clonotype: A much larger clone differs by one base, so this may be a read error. CDR3: CAGSSGTSGSSYEQYF. CDR3 bases: TGTGCCGGCAGCTCCGGGACTAGCGGGAGCTCCTACGAGCAGTACTTC. V and J are TRBV7-2 and TRBJ2-7; 14 bases fit TRBD2. CDR1 and CDR2 (germline): SGHTA, FQGNSA. This CDR3 is built from 16 residues.

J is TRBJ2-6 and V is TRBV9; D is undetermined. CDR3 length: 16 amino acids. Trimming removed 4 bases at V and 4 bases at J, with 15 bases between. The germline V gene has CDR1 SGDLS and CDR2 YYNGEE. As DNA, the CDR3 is TGTGCCAGCAGCCCACCTGAGGCAACCGGGGCCAACGTCCTGACTTTC. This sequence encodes CASSPPEATGANVLTF.

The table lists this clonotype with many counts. The CDR3 protein is CASSFILGETQYF. In DNA form, the CDR3 reads TGTGCCAGCAGTTTCATACTAGGGGAGACCCAGTACTTC. The V gene is TRBV12-3 or TRBV12-4, the J gene TRBJ2-5; TRBD2 is a possible D gene (5 bases). The CDR3 consists of 13 residues. The V gene lost 3 bases and the J gene lost 5 bases, with 10 bases spanning the gap.

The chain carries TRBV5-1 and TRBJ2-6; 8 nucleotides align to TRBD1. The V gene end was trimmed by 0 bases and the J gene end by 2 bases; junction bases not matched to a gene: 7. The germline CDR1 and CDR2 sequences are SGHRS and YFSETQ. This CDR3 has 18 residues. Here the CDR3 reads CASSLAQGGVPGANVLTF. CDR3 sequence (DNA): TGCGCCAGCAGCTTGGCACAGGGGGGTGTTCCTGGGGCCAACGTCCTGACTTTC.

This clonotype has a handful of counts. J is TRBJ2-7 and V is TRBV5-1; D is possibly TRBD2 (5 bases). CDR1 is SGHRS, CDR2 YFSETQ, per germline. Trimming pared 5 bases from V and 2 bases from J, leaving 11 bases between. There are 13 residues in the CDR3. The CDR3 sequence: CASRPSGAYEQYF. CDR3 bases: TGCGCCAGCAGACCCAGCGGAGCCTACGAGCAGTACTTC. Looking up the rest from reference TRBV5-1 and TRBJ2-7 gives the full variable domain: KAGVTQTPRYLIKTRGQQVTLSCSPISGHRSVSWYQQTPGQGLQFLFEYFSETQRNKGNFPGRFSGRQFSNSRSEMNVSTLELGDSALYLCASRPSGAYEQYFGPGTRLTVT.

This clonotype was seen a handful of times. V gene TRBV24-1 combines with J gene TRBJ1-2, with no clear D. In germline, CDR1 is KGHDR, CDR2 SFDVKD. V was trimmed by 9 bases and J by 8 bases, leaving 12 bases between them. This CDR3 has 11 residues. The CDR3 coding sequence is TGTGCCACCCTCGGCCCACGAGGCTACACCTTC. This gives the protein CATLGPRGYTF.

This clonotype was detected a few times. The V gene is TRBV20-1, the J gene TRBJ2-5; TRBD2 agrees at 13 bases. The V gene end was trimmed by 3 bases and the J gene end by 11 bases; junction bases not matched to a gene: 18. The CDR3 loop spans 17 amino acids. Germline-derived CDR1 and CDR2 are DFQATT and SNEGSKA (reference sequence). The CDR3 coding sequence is TGCAGTGCTAGGACCCCTGGACTAGCGGGAGCCCTCCTGGTGCAGTACTTC. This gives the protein CSARTPGLAGALLVQYF.

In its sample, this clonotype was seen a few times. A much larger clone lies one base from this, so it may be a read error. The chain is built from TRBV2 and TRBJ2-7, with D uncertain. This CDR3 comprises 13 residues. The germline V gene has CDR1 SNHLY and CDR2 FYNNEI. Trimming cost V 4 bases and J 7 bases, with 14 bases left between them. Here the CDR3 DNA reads TGTGCCAGCAGTGGCTCTCAGGCACTAGAGCAGTACTTC. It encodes CASSGSQALEQYF.

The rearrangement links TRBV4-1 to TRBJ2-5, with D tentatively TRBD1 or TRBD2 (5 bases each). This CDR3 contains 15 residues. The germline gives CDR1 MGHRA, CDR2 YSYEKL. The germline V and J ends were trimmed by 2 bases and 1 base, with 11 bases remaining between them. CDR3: CASSQSPGTQETQYF. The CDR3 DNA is TGCGCCAGCAGCCAATCCCCGGGGACCCAAGAGACCCAGTACTTC.

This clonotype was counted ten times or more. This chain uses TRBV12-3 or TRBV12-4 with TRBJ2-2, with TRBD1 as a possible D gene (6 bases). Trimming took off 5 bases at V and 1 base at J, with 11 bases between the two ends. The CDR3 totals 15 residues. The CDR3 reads CASSVSRGNTGELFF. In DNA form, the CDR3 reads TGTGCCAGCAGTGTAAGCAGGGGGAACACCGGGGAGCTGTTTTTT.

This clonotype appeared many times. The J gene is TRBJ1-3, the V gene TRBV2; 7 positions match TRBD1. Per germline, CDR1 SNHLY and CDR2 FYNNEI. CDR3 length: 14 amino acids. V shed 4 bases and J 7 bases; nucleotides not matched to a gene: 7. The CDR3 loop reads CASSAEGQMNTIYF. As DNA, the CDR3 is TGTGCCAGCAGTGCAGAGGGACAGATGAACACCATATATTTT. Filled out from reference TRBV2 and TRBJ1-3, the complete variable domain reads EPEVTQTPSHQVTQMGQEVILRCVPISNHLYFYWYRQILGQKVEFLVSFYNNEISEKSEIFDDQFSVERPDGSNFTLKIRSTKLEDSAMYFCASSAEGQMNTIYFGEGSWLTVV.

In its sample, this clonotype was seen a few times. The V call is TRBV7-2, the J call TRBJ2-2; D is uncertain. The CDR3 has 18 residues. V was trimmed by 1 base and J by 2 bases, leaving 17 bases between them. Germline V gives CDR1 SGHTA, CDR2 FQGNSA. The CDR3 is CASSLDLWAARNTGELFF. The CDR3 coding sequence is TGTGCCAGCAGCTTAGATTTATGGGCAGCTCGTAACACCGGGGAGCTGTTTTTT.

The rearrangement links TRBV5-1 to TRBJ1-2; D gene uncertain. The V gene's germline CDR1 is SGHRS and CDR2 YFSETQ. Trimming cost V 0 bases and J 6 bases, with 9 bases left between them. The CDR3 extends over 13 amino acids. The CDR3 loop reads CASSLGQSNGYTF. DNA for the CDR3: TGCGCCAGCAGCTTGGGGCAGAGCAATGGCTACACCTTC.

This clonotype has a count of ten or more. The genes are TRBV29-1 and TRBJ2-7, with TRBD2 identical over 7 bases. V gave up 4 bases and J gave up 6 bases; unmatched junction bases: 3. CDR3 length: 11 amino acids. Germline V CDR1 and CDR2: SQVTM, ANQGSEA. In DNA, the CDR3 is TGCAGCGTTGGGGGGGGTGGCGAGCAGTACTTC. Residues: CSVGGGGEQYF.

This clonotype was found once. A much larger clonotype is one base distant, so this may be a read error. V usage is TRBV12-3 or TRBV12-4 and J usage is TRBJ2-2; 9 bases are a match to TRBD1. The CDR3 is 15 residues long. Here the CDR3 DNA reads TGTGCCGGCAGTTTGGAGACAGGGGGAGGGGGGGAGCTGTTTTTT. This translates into CAGSLETGGGGELFF.

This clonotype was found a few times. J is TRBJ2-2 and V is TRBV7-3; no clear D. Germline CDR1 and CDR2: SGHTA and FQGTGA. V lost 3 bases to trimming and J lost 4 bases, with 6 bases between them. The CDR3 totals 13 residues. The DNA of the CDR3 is TGTGCCAGCAGCTTTCAAAGCACCGGGGAGCTGTTTTTT. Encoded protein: CASSFQSTGELFF.

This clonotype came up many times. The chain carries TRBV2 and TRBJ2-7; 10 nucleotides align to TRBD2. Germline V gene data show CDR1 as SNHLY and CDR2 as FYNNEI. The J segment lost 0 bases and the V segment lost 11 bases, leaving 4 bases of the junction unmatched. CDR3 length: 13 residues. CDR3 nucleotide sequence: TGTGCCTCACTAGCGGGGTCCTCCTACGAGCAGTACTTC. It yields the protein CASLAGSSYEQYF.

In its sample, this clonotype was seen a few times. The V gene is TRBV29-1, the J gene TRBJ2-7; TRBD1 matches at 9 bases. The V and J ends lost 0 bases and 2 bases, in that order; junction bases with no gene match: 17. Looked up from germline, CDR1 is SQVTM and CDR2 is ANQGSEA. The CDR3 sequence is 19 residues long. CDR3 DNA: TGCAGCGTTGAAGATCTTGGGACAGGGAAGCGGAGGTCTACCTACGAGCAGTACTTC. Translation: CSVEDLGTGKRRSTYEQYF.

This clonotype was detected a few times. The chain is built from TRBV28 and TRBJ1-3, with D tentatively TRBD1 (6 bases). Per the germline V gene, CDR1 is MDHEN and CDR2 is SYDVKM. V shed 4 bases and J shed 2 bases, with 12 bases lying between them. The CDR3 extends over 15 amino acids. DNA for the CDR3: TGTGCCAGCAGTTCCTCACAGGGCGCTGGAAACACCATATATTTT. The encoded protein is CASSSSQGAGNTIYF.

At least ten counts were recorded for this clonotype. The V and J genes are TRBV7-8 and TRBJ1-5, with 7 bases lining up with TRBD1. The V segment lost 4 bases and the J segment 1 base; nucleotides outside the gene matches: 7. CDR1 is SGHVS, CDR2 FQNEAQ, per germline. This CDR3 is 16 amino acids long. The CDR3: CASSSEGARSNQPQHF. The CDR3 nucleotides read TGTGCCAGCAGCTCGGAGGGGGCGAGAAGCAATCAGCCCCAGCATTTT. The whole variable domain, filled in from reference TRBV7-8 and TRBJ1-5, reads GAGVSQSPRYKVAKRGQDVALRCDPISGHVSLFWYQQALGQGPEFLTYFQNEAQLDKSGLPSDRFFAERPEGSVSTLKIQRTQQEDSAVYLCASSSEGARSNQPQHFGDGTRLSIL.